This entry is about one T cell receptor beta chain. Its recognized antigen is unknown. No base-level quality is on record; no much larger clone is a single base apart. The data were obtained in a study of T cell responses to AZD1222 COVID-19 vaccine (dated by TCRdb to the early 2020s). Looking at the study overall: A total of approximately 240 trial participants underwent TCR sequencing, of whom 207 had received two doses of AZD1222 and some 25 had received two doses of the MenACWY control vaccine. Trial participants were enrolled by age into subgroups of 18-55, 56-69 and 70-plus years, and about 150, 27 and 61 TCR-sequenced participants, respectively, were included in these subgroups.

General conclusions and limits of the study: Nearly half of unique spike-specific TCRs reportedly recognized epitopes outside regions mutated in the B.1.351 and B.1.1.7 variants. Participants were mostly white British, with more females than males. The authors suggested clonal diversity may have been underestimated. Because no day 14 peak-response samples were available, repertoires were characterized only after the peak T cell response. In the small 56-69-year group, the increase in depth fell short of significance, most likely because of low power. Conclusions about previously exposed vaccinees are limited, since just six or seven AZD1222 recipients were seropositive for SARS-CoV-2 at baseline. Spike-specific TCR breadth and depth rose significantly after two AZD1222 doses compared with day 0 and with MenACWY recipients. Vaccine-associated CD4 TCRs spanned the whole spike protein, with dominant responses in regions 160-218 and 743-854.

The CDR3 regions of human TCRbeta chains were subjected to immunosequencing. Processing in the source paper ran as follows. Repertoire TCRs were checked for matches against a reference library of SARS-CoV-2-specific TCRs that had been generated using the MIRA antigen-specificity platform. Breadth was defined as the fraction of unique TCRs that were SARS-CoV-2-associated, and depth was defined as the fraction of total T cells that were SARS-CoV-2-associated. Using the MIRA data, every spike-specific TCR was mapped to the spike region that the TCR reacted to and assigned to either a CD4 or a CD8 class. Log10-transformed breadth and depth values were compared by one-way ANOVA with Sidak's multiple comparisons tests. Not all clones reach the TCRdb copy of this immuneACCESS table, which keeps in-frame sequences only. Checked studies attribute under half of the gap to unresolved V genes and leave the rest unexplained. From that table come the V and J calls and clone size; the DNA was used to work out D and trimming. Recorded for this sample are more than 95,000 clones; roughly 91% of them occurred a single time. The ten largest clones take up nearly 4.5% of the sample.

The sample's time point, from its label and the paper: baseline before first vaccination. The treatment or condition label on this specimen signifies: meningococcal conjugate vaccine given as trial control. Samples from vaccinated people were obtained from the UK trials COV001 and COV002, which included a single-blind randomized controlled phase 2/3 trial of AZD1222 (ChAdOx1 nCoV-19) in healthy adults. For TCRbeta chain sequencing, PBMC samples from trial participants were taken at day 0 and at day 28 after the second dose. This clonotype originated in an adult in good health. Sequences were derived from peripheral blood, sampled on day 0 of MenACWY control vaccination.

The sequenced DNA: TGTGCCAGCAGCTTGGACGGGACATACTACGAGCAGTACGTC. Translated, this is CASSLDGTYYEQYV. The rearrangement combines TRBV5-4 with TRBJ2-7, with TRBD1 tentatively as D gene (6 bases match). The germline ends are 10 bases apart after V is trimmed by 0 bases and J by 3 bases. The CDR3 runs 14 residues from the cysteine to the valine. Only the CDR3 portion is preserved as DNA: 42 bases, with reading frame beginning at the first base. CDR1 and CDR2, per the germline V gene (reference sequence), are SGHNT and YYREEE.